This T cell receptor beta chain was identified during a study of blood T cell repertoires in COVID-19. Study-level background: The analysed material was cDNA or gDNA that came from T cells, B-cell-depleted T cells, or PBMCs.

Repertoires were generated with immunoSEQ multiplex PCR, while TCRdb's copy carries only in-frame clones and drops some. The table lists 130,000 to 150,000 clones, 80% of them singletons, with over 10% in the top ten. The CDR3 sequence is 15 residues long. CDR1 and CDR2 (germline): LGHNA, YNFKEQ. Trimming pared 0 bases from V and 7 bases from J, leaving 15 bases between. This receptor was identified in a man aged 55-75 years with active or convalescent COVID-19. This chain joins TRBV4-2 and TRBJ1-2; D is uncertain. What was sequenced was peripheral blood. The DNA of the CDR3 is TGTGCCAGCAGCCAAGATAACCGAGGCTTCGGTGGCTACACCTTC. It yields the protein CASSQDNRGFGGYTF.